Listed below are T cell receptor beta chains from one sample, sequenced in a study of T-cell reconstitution after alpha-beta-depleted transplantation in children. MiXCR was run by TCRdb on the PCR reads, yielding one entry per CDR3 protein. The data contain 15,000 to 20,000 distinct CDR3 sequences, roughly an eighth of them singletons. Source: PBMCs, mostly from graft donor cells, taken 180 days after TCRalphabeta/CD19-depleted stem cell transplant. The receptors come from a boy in the first two years of life who had a stem cell transplant for Wiskott-Aldrich syndrome, so the T cells may come from the graft donor. CDR3s include the opening cysteine and the closing phenylalanine or tryptophan.

v_gene: TRBV5-1
j_gene: TRBJ2-5
CDR3aa: CASTEGTQQETQYF

v_gene: TRBV20-1
j_gene: TRBJ2-6
CDR3aa: CSAGTSGTGANVLTF

v_gene: TRBV15
j_gene: TRBJ1-5
CDR3aa: CATSRDQQPQHF

v_gene: TRBV21-1
j_gene: TRBJ2-5
CDR3aa: CASSKGRARGKETQYF

v_gene: TRBV5-1
j_gene: TRBJ1-2
CDR3aa: CASSLLEGLGYTF

v_gene: TRBV7-9
j_gene: TRBJ1-2
CDR3aa: CASSLGPGSNYGYTF

v_gene: TRBV7-9
j_gene: TRBJ2-5
CDR3aa: CASSRSGRETQYF

v_gene: TRBV5-1
j_gene: TRBJ2-7
CDR3aa: CASSWGVRAGDEQYF

v_gene: TRBV20-1
j_gene: TRBJ2-3
CDR3aa: CSARRGGNTDTQYF

v_gene: TRBV7-2
j_gene: TRBJ2-1
CDR3aa: CASSLAGSQFYNEQFF

v_gene: TRBV9
j_gene: TRBJ2-2
CDR3aa: CASSVRGTGELFF

v_gene: TRBV10-3
j_gene: TRBJ1-1
CDR3aa: CAISDLGTEAFF

v_gene: TRBV11-1
j_gene: TRBJ2-1
CDR3aa: CASSIGTIYGQFF

v_gene: TRBV7-2
j_gene: TRBJ1-6
CDR3aa: CASSSLPFTAGNSPLHF

v_gene: TRBV5-1
j_gene: TRBJ2-7
CDR3aa: CASSTLTGVTYEQYF

v_gene: TRBV28
j_gene: TRBJ2-1
CDR3aa: CASSLSGGYNEQFF

v_gene: TRBV21-1
j_gene: TRBJ1-1
CDR3aa: CASSNRGESGNTEAFF

v_gene: TRBV12-3/TRBV12-4
j_gene: TRBJ1-5
CDR3aa: CASSLARDSSGTQHF

v_gene: TRBV5-1
j_gene: TRBJ2-2
CDR3aa: CASSLGDIAGELFF

v_gene: TRBV7-2
j_gene: TRBJ2-5
CDR3aa: CASSLGAQYF

v_gene: TRBV9
j_gene: TRBJ1-1
CDR3aa: CASSVELNTEAFF

v_gene: TRBV28
j_gene: TRBJ1-6
CDR3aa: CASGSGQGANSPLHF

v_gene: TRBV28
j_gene: TRBJ1-3
CDR3aa: CASSLWTAGNTIYF

v_gene: TRBV5-1
j_gene: TRBJ2-7
CDR3aa: CASSLESAYEQYF

v_gene: TRBV28
j_gene: TRBJ1-2
CDR3aa: CASSSATGVYGYTF

v_gene: TRBV2
j_gene: TRBJ1-1
CDR3aa: CASILLPVEAEAFF

v_gene: TRBV12-3/TRBV12-4
j_gene: TRBJ2-2
CDR3aa: CASTDRANTGELFF

v_gene: TRBV5-1
j_gene: TRBJ2-4
CDR3aa: CASSLEGTDKNMQYF

v_gene: TRBV29-1
j_gene: TRBJ1-1
CDR3aa: CSVEGGWDTEAFF

v_gene: TRBV12-3/TRBV12-4
j_gene: TRBJ2-7
CDR3aa: CASSANSEQYF

v_gene: TRBV3-1
j_gene: TRBJ2-1
CDR3aa: CASSQGPAGAYNEQFF

v_gene: TRBV12-3/TRBV12-4
j_gene: TRBJ2-5
CDR3aa: CASTPGIRGETQYF

v_gene: TRBV27
j_gene: TRBJ2-2
CDR3aa: CASSIYRGPSGRSTGELFF

v_gene: TRBV28
j_gene: TRBJ1-5
CDR3aa: CATIRWANQPQHF

v_gene: TRBV19
j_gene: TRBJ2-5
CDR3aa: CASSLPSGRGETQYF

v_gene: TRBV7-9
j_gene: TRBJ2-1
CDR3aa: CASSIRTGMSEQFF

v_gene: TRBV24-1
j_gene: TRBJ2-3
CDR3aa: CATSDLAGANTDTQYF

v_gene: TRBV12-5
j_gene: TRBJ2-4
CDR3aa: CASVPSLTGVDGKNIQYF

v_gene: TRBV7-9
j_gene: TRBJ1-1
CDR3aa: CASSLYLSGRNTEAFF

v_gene: TRBV7-2
j_gene: TRBJ2-7
CDR3aa: CASSGRDRPYEQYF

v_gene: TRBV18
j_gene: TRBJ1-1
CDR3aa: CASSPGLQGEAFF

v_gene: TRBV29-1
j_gene: TRBJ2-4
CDR3aa: CSVYQGHSQYF

v_gene: TRBV18
j_gene: TRBJ1-1
CDR3aa: CASSPRDRRVTNTEAFF

v_gene: TRBV11-2
j_gene: TRBJ1-1
CDR3aa: CASSLEISGQMNTEAFF

v_gene: TRBV7-2
j_gene: TRBJ1-2
CDR3aa: CASSRDRAGYTF

v_gene: TRBV20-1
j_gene: TRBJ1-1
CDR3aa: CSASRGGVTFF

v_gene: TRBV29-1
j_gene: TRBJ1-4
CDR3aa: CSVGEAGKDEKLFF

v_gene: TRBV29-1
j_gene: TRBJ1-1
CDR3aa: CSVWTGPMNTEAFF